Below, 7 T cell receptor beta chains from the same sample are listed, as sequenced in a study of blood T cell repertoires in COVID-19. Assay: immunoSEQ multiplex PCR; the TCRdb copy retains only in-frame clones and omits some. This table holds some 250,000 clones, about 85% found once. Specimen: peripheral blood. All receptors derive from a man between 60 and 75 years old with acute or convalescent COVID-19.

V usage is TRBV28 and J usage is TRBJ2-7; the D gene is possibly TRBD2 (5 bases). Germline V gene sequence: CDR1 MDHEN, CDR2 SYDVKM. The ends were cut back, 7 bases at V and 2 bases at J, with 15 bases in the middle. This CDR3 spans 14 amino acids. The CDR3 loop reads CASITAAAPYEQYF. Here the CDR3 DNA reads TGTGCCAGCATTACGGCAGCGGCCCCCTACGAGCAGTACTTC.

The genes are TRBV5-1 and TRBJ2-5, with 7 positions matching TRBD1. CDR1 SGHRS and CDR2 YFSETQ come from the germline V gene. V lost 3 bases, J lost 1 base, and 3 bases stayed unmatched. The CDR3 contains 14 residues. This CDR3 reads CASSYGTVQETQYF. The CDR3 region has the DNA TGCGCCAGCAGCTACGGGACAGTCCAAGAGACCCAGTACTTC.

The CDR3 DNA follows: TGTGCCATCAGTGGGACAGGAACTAATGAAAAACTGTTTTTT. Translating it yields CAISGTGTNEKLFF. This sequence joins TRBV10-3 and TRBJ1-4; TRBD1 agrees at 7 bases. The V gene's germline CDR1 is ENHRY and CDR2 SYGVKD. This CDR3 comprises 14 residues. The J segment lost 1 base and the V segment lost 4 bases, leaving 0 bases of the junction unmatched.

V and J are TRBV3-1 (or the pseudogene TRBV3-2) and TRBJ2-7; 9 bases map to TRBD1. Trimming took 5 bases from V and 6 from J; bases not matched to a gene: 14. CDR3 length equals 16 residues. Germline loops: CDR1 LGHDT, CDR2 YNNKEL (reference sequence). Here the CDR3 reads CASSKSPGQGLPEQYF. DNA for the CDR3: TGTGCCAGCAGCAAAAGTCCGGGACAGGGTCTCCCCGAGCAGTACTTC.

V and J are TRBV15 and TRBJ1-1, with D tentatively TRBD1 (6 bases). The CDR3 has 16 amino acids. Trimming removed 2 bases from V and 2 bases from J, with 15 bases in between. The germline gives CDR1 LNHNV, CDR2 YYDKDF (reference sequence). CDR3 amino acids: CATSRPFRGGNTEAFF. The CDR3 bases are TGTGCCACCAGCAGACCCTTTCGCGGGGGCAACACTGAAGCTTTCTTT.

This clone was detected a few times. The chain recombines TRBV9 with TRBJ2-5; tentative D call: TRBD2 (6 bases). Germline V gene data show CDR1 as SGDLS and CDR2 as YYNGEE. This CDR3 spans 18 amino acids. V lost 2 bases and J lost 2, with 22 bases in between. CDR3 sequence reads: CASSVFSGGARLQETQYF. In DNA form, the CDR3 reads TGTGCCAGCAGCGTTTTTTCGGGCGGGGCAAGACTGCAAGAGACCCAGTACTTC.

About this clone itself: This specimen includes other DNA sequences encoding the same CDR3. V is TRBV24-1 and J is TRBJ1-2; a possible D gene is TRBD1 (6 bases). The CDR3 length is 15 residues. Germline CDR1 is KGHDR and CDR2 is SFDVKD. V lost 0 bases to trimming and J lost 8 bases, with 15 bases between them. DNA for the CDR3: TGTGCCACCAGTGATTTGGCGGGGGGGCCTGGGGGCTACACCTTC. Protein: CATSDLAGGPGGYTF.